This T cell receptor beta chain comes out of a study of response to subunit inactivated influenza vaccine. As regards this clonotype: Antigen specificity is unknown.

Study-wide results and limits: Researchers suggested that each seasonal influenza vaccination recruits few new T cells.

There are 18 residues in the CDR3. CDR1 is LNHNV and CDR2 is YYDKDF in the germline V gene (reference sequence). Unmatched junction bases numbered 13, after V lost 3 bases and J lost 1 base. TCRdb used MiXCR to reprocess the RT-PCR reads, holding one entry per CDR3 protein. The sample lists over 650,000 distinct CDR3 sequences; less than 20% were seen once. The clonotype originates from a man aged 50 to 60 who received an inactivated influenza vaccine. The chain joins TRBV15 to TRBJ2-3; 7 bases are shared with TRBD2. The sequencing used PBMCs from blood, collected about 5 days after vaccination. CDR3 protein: CATSSSFFAGVGTDTQYF. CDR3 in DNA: TGTGCCACCAGCAGTTCGTTTTTCGCGGGGGTCGGCACAGATACGCAGTATTTT.